Below are 12 T cell receptor beta chains sequenced from a single sample in a study of shared clonotypes between healthy human individuals. This table comes from immunoSEQ multiplex PCR, and its TCRdb copy is limited to in-frame clones, with some not included. The table includes approximately 640,000 clones, roughly 91% detected once. The sequenced sample was memory CD8+ T cells from PBMCs. Subset of the sample: CD45RO+ cells pooled with CCR7-negative TemRA cells. The receptors come from a man younger than 35 in good health. Some clones in this sample may be carry-over from other donors' samples.

The V call is TRBV13, the J call TRBJ2-1; 8 bases line up with TRBD1. V trimming: 5 bases; J trimming: 8 bases; junction bases outside the gene matches: 2. Germline lookup yields CDR1 PRHDT and CDR2 FYEKMQ (reference sequence). The CDR3 totals 12 residues. CDR3 loop: CASSQQGDEQFF. In nucleotides, the CDR3 is TGTGCCAGCAGCCAACAGGGGGATGAGCAGTTCTTC.

This chain joins TRBV27 and TRBJ2-5; TRBD2 agrees at 8 bases. J gave up 5 bases and V 0 bases, and 5 bases lay outside the gene matches. Germline V gene data show CDR1 as MNHEY and CDR2 as SMNVEV (reference sequence). There are 15 residues in the CDR3. CDR3 in DNA: TGTGCCAGCAGTTTATCTACGGGAGGGGGGGAGACCCAGTACTTC. This gives the protein CASSLSTGGGETQYF.

A few counts support this clone. The chain recombines TRBV5-8 with TRBJ1-5, with unresolved D. The CDR3 runs to 12 residues. From germline, CDR1 is SGHTS and CDR2 YDEGEE. The V gene lost 0 bases and the J gene lost 7 bases, with 5 bases spanning the gap. CDR3 in amino acids: CASSLAWQPQHF. The CDR3, as DNA: TGTGCCAGCAGCTTGGCCTGGCAGCCCCAGCATTTT.

Only one count was recorded for this clone. This rearrangement joins TRBV28 to TRBJ2-7; maybe TRBD1 (5 bases). The CDR3 spans 16 residues. Looked up from germline, CDR1 is MDHEN and CDR2 is SYDVKM. V lost 2 bases and J lost 0, with 14 bases in between. CDR3 in DNA: TGTGCCAGCAGTTTACCAAGACAGCGCAACTCCTACGAGCAGTACTTC. This codes for CASSLPRQRNSYEQYF.

V and J are TRBV6-1 and TRBJ1-2, with D perhaps matching TRBD1 (6 bases). The CDR3 totals 14 residues. Germline loops: CDR1 MNHNS, CDR2 SASEGT. V was cut by 6 bases and J by 3 bases, with 14 bases left in between. CDR3 region: CASRLGQSYYGYTF. The CDR3 bases are TGTGCCAGCAGACTCGGACAGTCCTACTATGGCTACACCTTC.

The rearrangement joins TRBV5-1 to TRBJ2-7, with 10 bases that match TRBD2. The CDR3 has 14 amino acids. Germline trimming cut 3 bases from V and 3 bases from J; bases unmatched to any gene: 3. Germline-derived CDR1 and CDR2 are SGHRS and YFSETQ. The CDR3 loop reads CASSSGLADYEQYF. CDR3 DNA sequence: TGCGCCAGCAGCTCCGGACTAGCGGACTACGAGCAGTACTTC. Complete variable domain (other parts from reference TRBV5-1 and TRBJ2-7): KAGVTQTPRYLIKTRGQQVTLSCSPISGHRSVSWYQQTPGQGLQFLFEYFSETQRNKGNFPGRFSGRQFSNSRSEMNVSTLELGDSALYLCASSSGLADYEQYFGPGTRLTVT.

The chain has TRBV28 and TRBJ1-5; D not resolved. The ends were cut back, 6 bases at V and 2 bases at J, with 14 bases in the middle. This CDR3 spans 15 amino acids. Germline assignment: CDR1 MDHEN and CDR2 SYDVKM. The CDR3 DNA reads as TGTGCCAGCAGCGGCTATTCAGAGGGCAATCAGCCCCAGCATTTT. This translates into CASSGYSEGNQPQHF.

The J gene is TRBJ2-2, the V gene TRBV4-1; 10 nucleotides agree with TRBD2. The V gene's germline CDR1 is MGHRA and CDR2 YSYEKL. This CDR3 has 17 amino acids. V shed 0 bases, J shed 3 bases, and the junction held 4 bases outside the gene matches. The CDR3, as DNA: TGCGCCAGCAGCCAAGACGAACTAGCGGGATACACCGGGGAGCTGTTTTTT. It translates to CASSQDELAGYTGELFF.

This chain joins TRBV19 and TRBJ1-2; 9 positions match TRBD1. After removal of 4 bases from V and 4 bases from J, the junction contained 4 bases not matched to a gene. This CDR3 is built from 14 residues. Germline assignment: CDR1 LNHDA and CDR2 SQIVND (reference sequence). The chain's CDR3 is CASSTTTGGYGYTF. The CDR3 coding sequence is TGTGCCAGTAGTACTACGACAGGGGGCTATGGCTACACCTTC. Using reference TRBV19 and TRBJ1-2 for the parts outside the CDR3, the full variable domain is DGGITQSPKYLFRKEGQNVTLSCEQNLNHDAMYWYRQDPGQGLRLIYYSQIVNDFQKGDIAEGYSVSREKKESFPLTVTSAQKNPTAFYLCASSTTTGGYGYTFGSGTRLTVV.

The chain employs TRBV27 and TRBJ2-3; D remains unclear. Germline V gene lookup returns CDR1 MNHEY and CDR2 SMNVEV (reference sequence). Trimming removed 1 base from V and 0 bases from J, with 11 bases in between. This CDR3 spans 16 amino acids. The CDR3 DNA is TGTGCCAGCAGTTTATTGGCTCCAACTAGCACAGATACGCAGTATTTT. As protein: CASSLLAPTSTDTQYF.

This clone was seen once. The chain employs TRBV4-1 and TRBJ1-2; TRBD1 matches 8 bases. The J segment lost 4 bases and the V segment lost 0 bases, leaving 7 bases of the junction unmatched. The CDR3 totals 16 residues. Germline values: CDR1 MGHRA, CDR2 YSYEKL. The CDR3 sequence: CASSQDLLGQGYGYTF. The DNA for the CDR3 is TGCGCCAGCAGCCAAGATCTTCTAGGACAGGGCTATGGCTACACCTTC.

The gene calls are TRBV6-5 and TRBJ1-1, with D perhaps TRBD1 (6 bases). The CDR3 is made up of 14 amino acids. V was clipped by 6 bases and J by 1 base, with 12 bases between them. The V gene's germline CDR1 is MNHEY and CDR2 SVGAGI. The CDR3 DNA follows: TGTGCCAGCAGGTTGGGGGCTAGGAACACTGAAGCTTTCTTT. Translated, it gives CASRLGARNTEAFF.